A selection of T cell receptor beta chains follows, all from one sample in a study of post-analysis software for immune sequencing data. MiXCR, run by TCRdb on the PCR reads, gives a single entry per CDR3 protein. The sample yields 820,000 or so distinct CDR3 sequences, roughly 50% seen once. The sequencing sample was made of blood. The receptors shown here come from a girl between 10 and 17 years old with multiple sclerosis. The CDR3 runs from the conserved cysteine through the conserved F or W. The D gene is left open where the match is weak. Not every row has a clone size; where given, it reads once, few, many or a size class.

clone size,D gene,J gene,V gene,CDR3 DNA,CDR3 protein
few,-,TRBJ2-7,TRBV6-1,TGTGCCAGCAGTGAACGGTGGATGTCGGGGTACGAGCAGTACTTC,CASSERWMSGYEQYF
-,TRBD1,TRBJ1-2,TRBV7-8,TGTGCCAGCAGCTTGGGGGGGGACAGTTACTATGGCTACACCTTC,CASSLGGDSYYGYTF
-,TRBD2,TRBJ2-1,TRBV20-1,TGCAGTGCGAAAAAGACTAGCGGTGTCTACAATGAGCAGTTCTTC,CSAKKTSGVYNEQFF
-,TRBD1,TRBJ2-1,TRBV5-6,TGTGCCAGCAGCTTGGATGGACAGGGTTTCTACAATGAGCAGTTCTTC,CASSLDGQGFYNEQFF
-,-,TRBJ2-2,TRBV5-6,TGTGCCAGCAGCTTGGGCGTCCCGGGCCGCACCGGGGAGCTGTTTTTT,CASSLGVPGRTGELFF
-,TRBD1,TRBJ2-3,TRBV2,TGTGCCAGCAGTTACAGGGGTAGGGGAAGCACAGATACGCAGTATTTT,CASSYRGRGSTDTQYF
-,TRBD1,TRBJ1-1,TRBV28,TGTGCCAGCACTCCACTACGGACAGGGATGAACACTGAAGCTTTCTTT,CASTPLRTGMNTEAFF
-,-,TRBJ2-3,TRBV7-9,TGTGCCAGCAGCTACTCAGGGAGATCTAATTCGTATTTT,CASSYSGRSNSYF
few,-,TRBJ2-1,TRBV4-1,TGCGCCAGCAGCCAAGTCGGTCTAGCGCCTTCACCTTACAATGAGCAGTTCTTC,CASSQVGLAPSPYNEQFF
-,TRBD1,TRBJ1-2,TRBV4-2,TGTGCCAGCAGCCAAGATCTTAGGGGGCGCAGCTATGGCTACACCTTC,CASSQDLRGRSYGYTF
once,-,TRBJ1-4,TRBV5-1,TGCGCCAGCAGCTACACAGGGACCAGCAATGAAAAACTGTTTTTT,CASSYTGTSNEKLFF